A selection of T cell receptor beta chains follows, all from one sample in a study of blood T cell repertoires in COVID-19. TCRdb's copy holds only in-frame clones and misses some; the assay was immunoSEQ multiplex PCR. The table has about 370,000 clones, 89% seen once. The sequenced sample consisted of peripheral blood. These receptors originate from a woman in her 30s with COVID-19, enrolled during active disease. Each CDR3 is given with its conserved first and last residue. Fields, in order: V gene, D gene, J gene, CDR3 protein. A D gene is named only where the DNA matches it firmly.

v_call: TRBV7-2; d_call: -; j_call: TRBJ2-3; cdr3_aa: CASTDTRTGRVSDTQYF
v_call: TRBV5-1; d_call: -; j_call: TRBJ1-4; cdr3_aa: CASSLVGRSTNEKLFF
v_call: TRBV11-3; d_call: TRBD1; j_call: TRBJ2-7; cdr3_aa: CASTPRWGQGDYEQYF
v_call: TRBV7-2; d_call: TRBD2; j_call: TRBJ2-1; cdr3_aa: CASSQLAGEYNEQFF
v_call: TRBV27; d_call: TRBD2; j_call: TRBJ2-1; cdr3_aa: CASSPGLAGGNEQFF
v_call: TRBV19; d_call: TRBD1; j_call: TRBJ1-2; cdr3_aa: CASSGTGNGYTF
v_call: TRBV19; d_call: -; j_call: TRBJ1-6; cdr3_aa: CASSTRGGNSPLHF
v_call: TRBV27; d_call: -; j_call: TRBJ2-5; cdr3_aa: CASSLDSYQETQYF
v_call: TRBV30; d_call: -; j_call: TRBJ2-1; cdr3_aa: CAWSLDLSSYNEQFF
v_call: TRBV9; d_call: TRBD2; j_call: TRBJ2-2; cdr3_aa: CASSLPAGVNTGELFF
v_call: TRBV27; d_call: TRBD1; j_call: TRBJ2-3; cdr3_aa: CASSLRWGQGYTDTQYF
v_call: TRBV18; d_call: TRBD1; j_call: TRBJ1-5; cdr3_aa: CASSPGQGNQPQHF
v_call: TRBV9; d_call: -; j_call: TRBJ2-5; cdr3_aa: CASSVDKRIQETQYF
v_call: TRBV3-1/TRBV3-2; d_call: TRBD2; j_call: TRBJ2-5; cdr3_aa: CASSQDQPSGGEETQYF
v_call: TRBV28; d_call: TRBD1; j_call: TRBJ1-2; cdr3_aa: CASKTGERLSNYGYTF
v_call: TRBV4-3; d_call: TRBD2; j_call: TRBJ2-3; cdr3_aa: CASSRLADSSTDTQYF
v_call: TRBV11-3; d_call: TRBD2; j_call: TRBJ2-3; cdr3_aa: CASSLGAPGAGGQDTQYF